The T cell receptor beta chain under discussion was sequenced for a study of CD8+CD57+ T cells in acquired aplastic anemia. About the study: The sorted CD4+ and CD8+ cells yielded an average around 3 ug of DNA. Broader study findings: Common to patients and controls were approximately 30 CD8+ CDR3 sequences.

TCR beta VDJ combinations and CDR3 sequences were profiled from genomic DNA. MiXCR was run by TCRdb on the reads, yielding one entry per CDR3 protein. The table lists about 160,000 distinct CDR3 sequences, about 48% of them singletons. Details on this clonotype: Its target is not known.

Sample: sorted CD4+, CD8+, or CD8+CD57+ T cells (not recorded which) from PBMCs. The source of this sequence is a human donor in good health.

CDR3 in DNA: TGTGCCATCCGTAGGGCAGGATCGCAGTATTTT. Protein product: CAIRRAGSQYF. The genes are TRBV11-2 and TRBJ2-3, with D hard to call. V lost 10 bases to trimming and J lost 10 bases, with 15 bases between them. Per the germline V gene, CDR1 is SGHAT and CDR2 is FQNNGV. The length of the CDR3 is 11 residues.